Listed here are 30 T cell receptor beta chains from one sample, sequenced in a study of shared clonotypes between healthy human individuals. Repertoires were generated with immunoSEQ multiplex PCR, while TCRdb's copy carries only in-frame clones and drops some. The data hold 2.5 million or so clones, with approximately 92% observed a single time. The sequenced sample consisted of naive CD4+ T cells sorted from blood. Regarding subset: CD45RA+ positively selected. These receptors originate from a man aged 18 to 30 in good health.

The chain has TRBV28 and TRBJ2-1; D perhaps matches TRBD2 (5 bases). Germline CDR1 and CDR2: MDHEN and SYDVKM. The CDR3 has 12 residues. V was shortened by 4 bases and J by 15 bases, with 16 bases between the two germline ends. The CDR3 is CASSSTTPRSFF. In DNA, the CDR3 is TGTGCCAGCAGTTCGACTACCCCAAGGTCGTTCTTC.

This chain connects TRBV19 to TRBJ1-4; the match to TRBD1 covers 8 bases. Germline V gene lookup returns CDR1 LNHDA and CDR2 SQIVND (reference sequence). Trimming took 11 bases from V and 6 from J; bases not matched to a gene: 14. This CDR3 has 15 residues. The CDR3 protein is CARLGRGRGDEKLFF. DNA for the CDR3: TGTGCCCGATTGGGCAGGGGGCGAGGGGATGAAAAACTGTTTTTT.

This rearrangement joins TRBV5-1 to TRBJ1-1, with D uncertain. Germline CDR1 and CDR2: SGHRS and YFSETQ. The CDR3 contains 17 residues. V lost 0 bases and J 6 bases, leaving 21 bases between the germline ends. The DNA of the CDR3 is TGCGCCAGCAGCTTGGGAGGGAGCGGAGGTTGGGCTTCTGAAGCTTTCTTT. It codes for CASSLGGSGGWASEAFF.

The chain has TRBV11-2 and TRBJ2-2; D is ambiguous. CDR1 and CDR2 (germline): SGHAT, FQNNGV. V was cut by 1 base and J by 1 base, with 10 bases left in between. The CDR3 consists of 16 residues. The CDR3 sequence is CASSLGRVLNTGELFF. The CDR3 DNA sequence: TGTGCCAGCAGCTTAGGAAGGGTCTTGAACACCGGGGAGCTGTTTTTT.

CDR3 sequence reads: CASSAGQTTDTQYF. CDR3 coding DNA: TGTGCCAGCAGCGCTGGACAGACCACAGATACGCAGTATTTT. V is TRBV7-3 and J is TRBJ2-3; weak D call: TRBD1 (6 bases). The CDR3 contains 14 residues. Germline-derived CDR1 and CDR2 are SGHTA and FQGTGA. Trimming removed 5 bases from V and 2 bases from J, with 11 bases in between.

This rearrangement joins TRBV7-2 to TRBJ2-7; perhaps TRBD2 as D (6 bases). This CDR3 region has 14 residues. CDR1 is SGHTA and CDR2 is FQGNSA in the germline V gene. The germline V and J ends were trimmed by 6 bases and 4 bases, with 16 bases remaining between them. The CDR3 DNA is TGTGCCAGCAGGGACGGCGGGAACTCTTACGAGCAGTACTTC. Its protein is CASRDGGNSYEQYF.

CDR3 sequence (DNA): TGTGCCAGCAGTTGGACTAGGAACACCGGGGAGCTGTTTTTT. This encodes CASSWTRNTGELFF. The chain has TRBV6-5 and TRBJ2-2; 7 bases map to TRBD2. The germline V gene has CDR1 MNHEY and CDR2 SVGAGI. V shed 4 bases, J shed 1 base, and the junction held 0 bases outside the gene matches. There are 14 residues in the CDR3.

This clone was seen once. Other DNA sequences in the sample encode the same CDR3. CDR3: CASSLVGTSGNNEQFF. As DNA, the CDR3 is TGTGCCAGCAGCTTAGTCGGGACTAGCGGGAACAATGAGCAGTTCTTC. J is TRBJ2-1 and V is TRBV7-2; TRBD2 agrees at 13 bases. The CDR3 runs to 16 residues. Germline CDR1 is SGHTA and CDR2 is FQGNSA. V shed 1 base and J 5 bases; nucleotides not matched to a gene: 2.

The chain has TRBV30 and TRBJ1-5; 7 bases are shared with TRBD1. The CDR3 is 14 amino acids. Unmatched junction bases numbered 1, after V lost 0 bases and J lost 2 bases. Germline-derived CDR1 and CDR2 are GTSNPN and SVGIG (reference sequence). CDR3 bases: TGTGCCTGGAGTGTACAGGGGCGCAATCAGCCCCAGCATTTT. It yields the protein CAWSVQGRNQPQHF.

Points on this clone: The junction does not match germline at one end; this may be a read error. The chain couples TRBV7-7 to TRBJ2-3; 8 bases align to TRBD1. Per germline, CDR1 SSHAT and CDR2 FNYEAQ (reference sequence). CDR3 size: 16 residues. The CDR3 sequence is CASSSGQGKGADTQYF. CDR3 coding DNA: TGTGCTAGCAGCTCCGGACAGGGAAAAGGAGCAGATACGCAGTATTTT. Looking up the rest from reference TRBV7-7 and TRBJ2-3 gives the full variable domain: GAGVSQSPRYKVTKRGQDVTLRCDPISSHATLYWYQQALGQGPEFLTYFNYEAQPDKSGLPSDRFSAERPEGSISTLTIQRTEQRDSAMYRCASSSGQGKGADTQYFGPGTRLTVL.

The table lists this clone with a count of one. The J gene is TRBJ2-7, the V gene TRBV6-5; 8 nucleotides agree with TRBD1. The junction had 2 bases not matched to a gene; V was cut back by 0 bases and J by 4 bases. The CDR3 contains 14 residues. Germline values: CDR1 MNHEY, CDR2 SVGAGI. CDR3 sequence (DNA): TGTGCCAGCAGTTACTCGCACAGGGGGTACGAGCAGTACTTC. Protein sequence: CASSYSHRGYEQYF.

J is TRBJ1-1 and V is TRBV19; D is undetermined. This CDR3 is built from 13 residues. Germline CDR1 reads LNHDA; CDR2 reads SQIVND (reference sequence). V dropped 7 bases and J dropped 6 bases, with 15 bases sitting between them. CDR3 in DNA: TGTGCCAGTACGCGGCTGTGGGATTCTGAAGCTTTCTTT. This gives the protein CASTRLWDSEAFF.

CDR3 sequence (DNA): TGCGCCAGCAGTGACGGGACGACAAGGTCCTACGAGCAGTACTTC. It specifies CASSDGTTRSYEQYF. The chain has TRBV10-1 and TRBJ2-7; D might be TRBD1 or TRBD2, each matching 5 bases. V was cut by 3 bases and J by 1 base, with 13 bases left in between. From germline, CDR1 is WNHNN and CDR2 SYGVQD (reference sequence). The CDR3 loop spans 15 amino acids.

The chain couples TRBV30 to TRBJ1-6; 7 nucleotides line up with TRBD1. V gave up 4 bases and J gave up 4 bases; unmatched junction bases: 7. CDR3 length: 15 amino acids. Germline assignment: CDR1 GTSNPN and CDR2 SVGIG (reference sequence). CDR3 protein: CAWNIGTAYNSPLHF. Here the CDR3 DNA reads TGTGCCTGGAACATAGGGACAGCGTATAATTCACCCCTCCACTTT.

The J gene is TRBJ1-6, the V gene TRBV5-5; D possibly corresponds to TRBD1 (5 bases). Looked up from germline, CDR1 is SGHKS and CDR2 is YYEKEE (reference sequence). This CDR3 is 14 amino acids long. V was shortened by 3 bases and J by 10 bases, with 14 bases between the two germline ends. DNA for the CDR3: TGTGCCAGCAGCTACCCTGGGGCAAAATCACCCCTCCACTTT. Its translation is CASSYPGAKSPLHF.

CDR3 bases: TGCGCCAGCAGCACACAGGGGGCCTCCTACGAGCAGTACTTC. This encodes CASSTQGASYEQYF. This chain connects TRBV5-1 to TRBJ2-7; TRBD1 matches at 9 bases. This CDR3 has 14 residues. Germline V gene data show CDR1 as SGHRS and CDR2 as YFSETQ. Trimming cost V 4 bases and J 0 bases; bases outside gene matches: 2.

This rearrangement joins TRBV11-2 to TRBJ1-3; D call uncertain. CDR1 and CDR2 from the germline V gene are SGHAT and FQNNGV. Deletions cut 8 bases from V and 4 bases from J, with 12 bases between. The CDR3 is 13 amino acids. As DNA, the CDR3 is TGTGCCAGCGAACAAGGTCGGGGAAACACCATATATTTT. Translated, it gives CASEQGRGNTIYF.

The chain links TRBV19 to TRBJ2-2; TRBD1 matches 7 bases. Germline V lookup: CDR1 LNHDA, CDR2 SQIVND (reference sequence). The CDR3 totals 14 residues. V dropped 7 bases and J dropped 7; count of bases not matched to a gene: 9. The CDR3 nucleotides read TGTGCCAGTACAGAAGGGGGCGCCGGCGGGGAGCTGTTTTTT. Its protein product is CASTEGGAGGELFF.

In its sample, this clone was seen once. This chain links TRBV7-2 with TRBJ1-2; 8 bases fit TRBD1. The CDR3 spans 15 residues. Trimming took 5 bases from V and 2 from J; bases not matched to a gene: 7. Germline V gene sequence: CDR1 SGHTA, CDR2 FQGNSA. DNA of the CDR3: TGTGCCAGCAGCCTAGACAGGGGAAAAAACTATGGCTACACCTTC. This translates into CASSLDRGKNYGYTF. Drawing the rest from reference TRBV7-2 and TRBJ1-2, the complete variable domain is GAGVSQSPSNKVTEKGKDVELRCDPISGHTALYWYRQSLGQGLEFLIYFQGNSAPDKSGLPSDRFSAERTGGSVSTLTIQRTQQEDSAVYLCASSLDRGKNYGYTFGSGTRLTVV.

The chain links TRBV6-1 to TRBJ1-1, with unresolved D. Trimming removed 4 bases from V and 0 bases from J, with 12 bases in between. The CDR3 spans 15 residues. CDR1 MNHNS and CDR2 SASEGT come from the germline V gene. DNA for the CDR3: TGTGCCAGCAGTGGACGGTTTTTCATGAACACTGAAGCTTTCTTT. It translates to CASSGRFFMNTEAFF.

This chain joins TRBV7-2 and TRBJ1-1; D may be TRBD1 (5 bases). This CDR3 is 13 amino acids long. V lost 5 bases to trimming and J lost 8 bases, with 15 bases between them. Germline V CDR1 and CDR2: SGHTA, FQGNSA. DNA for the CDR3: TGTGCCAGCAGCCCCCCGCGGCGGGGGGAAGCTTTCTTT. This sequence encodes CASSPPRRGEAFF. Filled out from reference TRBV7-2 and TRBJ1-1, the complete variable domain reads GAGVSQSPSNKVTEKGKDVELRCDPISGHTALYWYRQSLGQGLEFLIYFQGNSAPDKSGLPSDRFSAERTGGSVSTLTIQRTQQEDSAVYLCASSPPRRGEAFFGQGTRLTVV.

The rearrangement uses TRBV11-2 and TRBJ2-7; 11 nucleotides line up with TRBD2. Germline V CDR1 and CDR2: SGHAT, FQNNGV. The CDR3 consists of 19 residues. V shed 4 bases and J 0 bases; nucleotides not matched to a gene: 14. CDR3 nucleotide sequence: TGTGCCAGCAGCTCGCGGGGGAGGGAGGGGACTAGCGGCTCCTACGAGCAGTACTTC. This encodes CASSSRGREGTSGSYEQYF.

The gene calls are TRBV29-1 and TRBJ2-3; 8 bases line up with TRBD1. CDR1 is SQVTM, CDR2 ANQGSEA, per germline. The ends lost 6 bases at V and 0 bases at J; junction bases unmatched: 17. This CDR3 region has 18 residues. CDR3 DNA sequence: TGCAGCGTGAGACGTACAGGGGGGCCCTTCTCTAGCACAGATACGCAGTATTTT. Its translation is CSVRRTGGPFSSTDTQYF.

The chain uses TRBV10-1 and TRBJ2-7; maybe TRBD2 (6 bases). This CDR3 is built from 16 residues. The ends were cut back, 0 bases at V and 4 bases at J, with 16 bases in the middle. Germline CDR1 and CDR2: WNHNN and SYGVQD (reference sequence). CDR3: CASSESARRDTYEQYF. CDR3 nucleotides: TGCGCCAGCAGTGAGTCTGCCAGGCGGGATACATACGAGCAGTACTTC.

This chain joins TRBV11-2 and TRBJ2-1, with TRBD2 identical over 10 bases. CDR1 is SGHAT and CDR2 is FQNNGV in the germline V gene. The CDR3 is 15 residues long. The V gene end was trimmed by 5 bases and the J gene end by 7 bases; junction bases not matched to a gene: 8. The CDR3 DNA sequence: TGTGCCAGCAGCCAAGAGCGGGGGGGCCTGAATGAGCAGTTCTTC. Its protein product is CASSQERGGLNEQFF.

The rearrangement links TRBV29-1 to TRBJ2-2, with D unresolved. Germline-derived CDR1 and CDR2 are SQVTM and ANQGSEA. Trimming removed 2 bases at V and 0 bases at J, with 10 bases between. CDR3 size: 15 residues. This chain's CDR3 is CSVELWAANTGELFF. In DNA, the CDR3 is TGCAGCGTTGAACTTTGGGCAGCGAACACCGGGGAGCTGTTTTTT.

J is TRBJ1-3 and V is TRBV6-4; 12 bases match TRBD1. V lost 1 base, J lost 0 bases, and 19 bases stayed unmatched. CDR3 length equals 23 residues. Germline CDR1 is MRHNA and CDR2 is SNTAGT. The CDR3 bases are TGTGCCAGCAGTGACTTCCCGGGACAGGGGGCGCCTATTTCGGCCAACTCTGGAAACACCATATATTTT. It specifies CASSDFPGQGAPISANSGNTIYF.

A single count supports this clone. This chain connects TRBV9 to TRBJ2-2; D is ambiguous. The CDR3 has 16 residues. Per germline, CDR1 SGDLS and CDR2 YYNGEE. V lost 4 bases and J lost 0, with 13 bases in between. In DNA form, the CDR3 reads TGTGCCAGCAGCCAACAGACATCGCCGAACACCGGGGAGCTGTTTTTT. Encoded protein: CASSQQTSPNTGELFF.

This chain uses TRBV6-5 with TRBJ2-7, with TRBD2 matching 8 bases. The CDR3 length is 14 residues. Germline loops: CDR1 MNHEY, CDR2 SVGAGI. Trimming at V came to 5 bases and at J to 6 bases, leaving 9 bases not matched to a gene. This CDR3 reads CASSKLAGGGEQYF. In DNA, the CDR3 is TGTGCCAGCAGTAAGCTAGCGGGCGGGGGCGAGCAGTACTTC.

The V gene is TRBV19, the J gene TRBJ1-5; D is undetermined. CDR1 and CDR2 (germline): LNHDA, SQIVND (reference sequence). CDR3 length equals 13 residues. The V end was cut by 7 bases, the J end by 3 bases, with 10 bases between. CDR3 bases: TGTGCCAGTAAGTGGGCGGCCAATCAGCCCCAGCATTTT. It translates to CASKWAANQPQHF.